What follows are 20 T cell receptor beta chains derived from one specimen sequenced in a study of memory CD4+ T cells and cytomegalovirus serostatus. This table comes from immunoSEQ multiplex PCR, and its TCRdb copy is limited to in-frame clones, with some not included. The repertoire holds 64,000 or so clones, with approximately 71% as singletons. The sort gate was single viable CD3+CD4+CD8-CD45RO+ cells for memory CD4+ T cells. The material sequenced was memory CD4+ T cells from blood. All receptors derive from an adult in good health and CMV-seronegative.

The chain carries TRBV28 and TRBJ2-7, with 10 bases identical to TRBD2. Germline V lookup: CDR1 MDHEN, CDR2 SYDVKM. CDR3 size: 15 residues. V lost 6 bases and J lost 1; bases outside the gene matches: 6. This CDR3 reads CASSPSSGRSYEQYF. The CDR3 DNA reads TGTGCCAGCAGCCCTTCTAGCGGGAGATCCTACGAGCAGTACTTC.

V is TRBV28 and J is TRBJ2-2; TRBD1 aligns across 7 bases. Germline CDR1 is MDHEN and CDR2 is SYDVKM. V was pared by 2 bases and J by 3 bases, with 3 bases of the junction left unmatched. The length of the CDR3 is 15 residues. Here the CDR3 DNA reads TGTGCCAGCAGTTTAGTCAGGGGGTACACCGGGGAGCTGTTTTTT. Translated: CASSLVRGYTGELFF.

The rearrangement uses TRBV2 and TRBJ2-5; TRBD1 matches 9 bases. The junction had 5 bases not matched to a gene; V was cut back by 7 bases and J by 5 bases. The CDR3 is 13 amino acids. The germline gives CDR1 SNHLY, CDR2 FYNNEI. The CDR3 here is CASNRDRVETQYF. DNA for the CDR3: TGTGCCAGCAATAGGGACAGGGTGGAGACCCAGTACTTC.

This clone has a single count. The V call is TRBV5-4, the J call TRBJ2-7; 7 bases fit TRBD1. Trimming cost V 2 bases and J 5 bases; bases outside gene matches: 7. Germline-derived CDR1 and CDR2 are SGHNT and YYREEE (reference sequence). The length of the CDR3 is 14 residues. The chain's CDR3 is CASSFSTGDDEQYF. The CDR3 nucleotides read TGTGCCAGCAGCTTTTCAACAGGGGATGACGAGCAGTACTTC.

The chain has TRBV6-5 and TRBJ1-3, with no clear D. V lost 7 bases and J lost 1, with 11 bases in between. The CDR3 is 14 residues long. Germline-derived CDR1 and CDR2 are MNHEY and SVGAGI. This CDR3 is CASTRTGSGNTIYF. CDR3 bases: TGTGCCAGCACCCGGACGGGTTCTGGAAACACCATATATTTT.

The count of this clone is one. The V call is TRBV6-1, the J call TRBJ1-1; D is possibly TRBD1 (5 bases). This CDR3 contains 15 residues. The germline gives CDR1 MNHNS, CDR2 SASEGT. Trimming left V 1 base short and J 0 bases short, with 9 bases between. This CDR3 is CASSEGGEMNTEAFF. CDR3 DNA: TGTGCCAGCAGTGAAGGGGGGGAGATGAACACTGAAGCTTTCTTT.

This clone was seen once. This rearrangement joins TRBV7-2 to TRBJ1-2; 12 bases match TRBD1. The CDR3 has 15 amino acids. CDR1 is SGHTA and CDR2 is FQGNSA in the germline V gene. With 5 bases clipped from V and 8 bases from J, the junction kept 9 bases outside the gene matches. The CDR3 region is CASSRAGQGARGYTF. Written as DNA, the CDR3 is TGTGCCAGCAGCAGAGCGGGACAGGGGGCGAGGGGCTACACCTTC. Using reference TRBV7-2 and TRBJ1-2 for the parts outside the CDR3, the full variable domain is GAGVSQSPSNKVTEKGKDVELRCDPISGHTALYWYRQSLGQGLEFLIYFQGNSAPDKSGLPSDRFSAERTGGSVSTLTIQRTQQEDSAVYLCASSRAGQGARGYTFGSGTRLTVV.

The J gene is TRBJ2-1, the V gene TRBV19, with D possibly matching TRBD1 (6 bases). CDR3 length: 16 residues. The ends were cut back, 2 bases at V and 7 bases at J, with 18 bases in the middle. Germline V lookup: CDR1 LNHDA, CDR2 SQIVND (reference sequence). The CDR3 loop is CASSIPHRVPYNEQFF. The DNA for the CDR3 is TGTGCCAGTAGTATACCCCACAGGGTGCCTTATAATGAGCAGTTCTTC.

The J gene is TRBJ1-1, the V gene TRBV19; the D is unclear. The CDR3 runs 15 residues. V was cut by 5 bases and J by 1 base, with 14 bases left in between. Germline V gene lookup returns CDR1 LNHDA and CDR2 SQIVND (reference sequence). Here the CDR3 DNA reads TGTGCCAGTAGTCTAATCGGCCGAACGAACACTGAAGCTTTCTTT. Translated, it gives CASSLIGRTNTEAFF.

J is TRBJ1-4 and V is TRBV25-1, with a possible D match to TRBD1 (6 bases). The germline V and J ends were trimmed by 6 bases and 4 bases, with 12 bases remaining between them. CDR1 and CDR2 (germline): MGHDK, SYGVNS. The CDR3 loop spans 14 amino acids. CDR3 nucleotides: TGTGCCAGCAGCGACGACAGGAATAATGAAAAACTGTTTTTT. It encodes CASSDDRNNEKLFF.

J is TRBJ2-2 and V is TRBV19, with D tentatively TRBD1 (5 bases). The CDR3 totals 15 residues. With 1 base removed from V and 4 bases from J, the gap between germline ends came to 10 bases. From germline, CDR1 is LNHDA and CDR2 SQIVND (reference sequence). CDR3 bases: TGTGCCAGTAGTATAGGGAAAGGGGTCACCGGGGAGCTGTTTTTT. Translating gives CASSIGKGVTGELFF.

The chain couples TRBV18 to TRBJ1-5, with D maybe TRBD1 (6 bases). The CDR3 spans 15 residues. The V gene's germline CDR1 is KGHSH and CDR2 LQKENI. V shed 0 bases and J shed 3 bases, with 9 bases lying between them. CDR3 DNA: TGTGCCAGCTCACCACCTACAGGGACCAATCAGCCCCAGCATTTT. As protein: CASSPPTGTNQPQHF. The variable domain in full, with the rest retrieved from reference TRBV18 and TRBJ1-5, is NAGVMQNPRHLVRRRGQEARLRCSPMKGHSHVYWYRQLPEEGLKFMVYLQKENIIDESGMPKERFSAEFPKEGPSILRIQQVVRGDSAAYFCASSPPTGTNQPQHFGDGTRLSIL.

This clone was seen only a few times. V gene TRBV29-1 combines with J gene TRBJ2-3; TRBD2 is a possible D gene (6 bases). Deletions cut 5 bases from V and 2 bases from J, with 14 bases between. The CDR3 runs 14 residues. CDR1 and CDR2 from the germline V gene are SQVTM and ANQGSEA. The CDR3 here is CSVSSGTATDTQYF. The CDR3 coding sequence is TGCAGCGTTTCCTCCGGGACTGCCACAGATACGCAGTATTTT.

The chain joins TRBV28 to TRBJ1-5; D might be TRBD1 (6 bases). V gave up 7 bases and J gave up 4 bases, with 20 bases separating them. CDR1 and CDR2 from the germline V gene are MDHEN and SYDVKM. This CDR3 spans 16 amino acids. This CDR3 reads CASIALGGRTNQPQHF. The CDR3 DNA is TGTGCCAGCATAGCCCTCGGGGGGCGAACAAATCAGCCCCAGCATTTT.

V and J are TRBV5-5 and TRBJ2-7; 9 bases fit TRBD1. This CDR3 contains 15 residues. V shed 0 bases, J shed 1 base, and the junction held 2 bases outside the gene matches. The germline V gene encodes CDR1 SGHKS and CDR2 YYEKEE (reference sequence). This CDR3 reads CASSLVTGGSYEQYF. CDR3 nucleotide sequence: TGTGCCAGCAGCTTGGTGACAGGGGGATCCTACGAGCAGTACTTC.

Remarks on this clone: The identical CDR3 is also encoded by other nucleotide sequences in the sample. This rearrangement joins TRBV14 to TRBJ2-7, with D unresolved. CDR1 is SGHDN, CDR2 FVKESK, per germline. The CDR3 is 13 amino acids. V lost 1 base and J lost 6, with 10 bases in between. CDR3: CASSQGRLGEQYF. CDR3 nucleotide sequence: TGTGCCAGCAGCCAAGGTCGGCTGGGCGAGCAGTACTTC.

The chain combines TRBV7-2 with TRBJ1-4; tentative D call: TRBD1 (6 bases). Per germline, CDR1 SGHTA and CDR2 FQGNSA. V shed 5 bases and J shed 0 bases, with 10 bases lying between them. The CDR3 covers 15 residues. CDR3 protein: CASSLDSSTNEKLFF. The DNA of the CDR3 is TGTGCCAGCAGCCTGGACAGCTCAACTAATGAAAAACTGTTTTTT.

The V call is TRBV27, the J call TRBJ2-1; the D is unclear. Trimming stripped 4 bases from V and 5 bases from J, with 15 bases between. The CDR3 length is 15 residues. Germline V gene data show CDR1 as MNHEY and CDR2 as SMNVEV (reference sequence). The CDR3 sequence: CASSSYTIVDNEQFF. The CDR3 DNA follows: TGTGCCAGCAGTTCCTATACAATAGTAGACAATGAGCAGTTCTTC.

This clone came up a few times. The CDR3 DNA is TGCAGCGTTGGCGGGGTTTCCTACAATGAGCAGTTCTTC. It encodes CSVGGVSYNEQFF. The chain has TRBV29-1 and TRBJ2-1; possibly TRBD2 for D (6 bases). Germline V gene lookup returns CDR1 SQVTM and CDR2 ANQGSEA. Trimming stripped 4 bases from V and 1 base from J, with 8 bases between. CDR3 length equals 13 residues.

This rearrangement joins TRBV2 to TRBJ1-2, with D unclear. The CDR3 consists of 14 residues. V lost 3 bases and J 4 bases, leaving 12 bases between the germline ends. The germline V gene encodes CDR1 SNHLY and CDR2 FYNNEI. This chain's CDR3 is CASSEEGEGYGYTF. The DNA for the CDR3 is TGTGCCAGCAGTGAGGAAGGAGAGGGCTATGGCTACACCTTC. Full variable domain (remainder filled in from reference TRBV2 and TRBJ1-2): EPEVTQTPSHQVTQMGQEVILRCVPISNHLYFYWYRQILGQKVEFLVSFYNNEISEKSEIFDDQFSVERPDGSNFTLKIRSTKLEDSAMYFCASSEEGEGYGYTFGSGTRLTVV.